One sample yielded the 29 T cell receptor beta chains listed below, sequenced in a study of control samples from healthy donors and cancer patients (dated by TCRdb to about 2020). Library creation used the immunoSEQ multiplex PCR assay. Not all clones reach the TCRdb copy of this immuneACCESS table, which keeps in-frame sequences only. Checked studies attribute under half of the gap to unresolved V genes and leave the rest unexplained. This sample holds 100,000 to 150,000 clones; 75% to 95% were observed only once. Under 3% of the sample rests with the top ten. Material for sequencing was blood. Receptor source: a man aged 40-50 years in good health.

The J gene is TRBJ2-3, the V gene TRBV18; the D gene is possibly TRBD1 (6 bases). The CDR3 is 16 residues long. CDR1 and CDR2 from the germline V gene are KGHSH and LQKENI. Trimming cost V 0 bases and J 6 bases, with 16 bases left between them. In DNA, the CDR3 is TGTGCCAGCTCACCACCTGTCGGGACATCCGTCGATACGCAGTATTTT. Protein: CASSPPVGTSVDTQYF.

The chain links TRBV10-2 to TRBJ2-6; D remains unclear. V shed 6 bases and J shed 0 bases, with 6 bases lying between them. The CDR3 runs 14 residues. Per germline, CDR1 WSHSY and CDR2 SAAADI. CDR3 in DNA: TGCGCCAGCAGCCCGGCCTCTGGGGCCAACGTCCTGACTTTC. Translated: CASSPASGANVLTF.

The chain has TRBV6-6 and TRBJ2-2; no clear D gene. CDR1 is MNHNY, CDR2 SVGAGI, per germline (reference sequence). CDR3 length: 12 amino acids. Trimming removed 4 bases from V and 4 bases from J, with 4 bases in between. The CDR3 spells CASSSPTGELFF. In nucleotides, the CDR3 is TGTGCCAGCAGTTCACCCACCGGGGAGCTGTTTTTT.

The gene calls are TRBV9 and TRBJ1-6; D is undetermined. V lost 4 bases and J 0 bases, leaving 11 bases between the germline ends. CDR3 length equals 16 residues. Germline V CDR1 and CDR2: SGDLS, YYNGEE. DNA for the CDR3: TGTGCCAGCAGCTTCTATTTGAGCTCCTATAATTCACCCCTCCACTTT. Its translation is CASSFYLSSYNSPLHF.

The genes are TRBV27 and TRBJ2-5; D remains ambiguous. CDR3 size: 13 residues. V was shortened by 3 bases and J by 3 bases, with 8 bases between the two germline ends. Germline lookup yields CDR1 MNHEY and CDR2 SMNVEV (reference sequence). The CDR3, as DNA: TGTGCCAGCAGTTTCCACAACGAAGAGACCCAGTACTTC. Residues: CASSFHNEETQYF.

This sequence joins TRBV7-9 and TRBJ2-1; 16 bases fit TRBD2. After removal of 5 bases from V and 10 bases from J, the junction contained 5 bases not matched to a gene. The CDR3 extends over 15 amino acids. Germline V gene data show CDR1 as SEHNR and CDR2 as FQNEAQ (reference sequence). The CDR3 DNA reads TGTGCCAGCAGCCCAGGGACTAGCGGGGGGGACGAGCAGTTCTTC. This sequence encodes CASSPGTSGGDEQFF.

V usage is TRBV28 and J usage is TRBJ1-6, with 8 nucleotides matching TRBD1. V lost 6 bases to trimming and J lost 7 bases; unmatched junction nucleotides: 2. The germline V gene encodes CDR1 MDHEN and CDR2 SYDVKM. There are 13 residues in the CDR3. The CDR3 region is CASRTGENSPLHF. The CDR3 nucleotides are TGTGCCAGCAGGACAGGGGAGAATTCACCCCTCCACTTT.

The count of this clone is one. This chain links TRBV5-1 with TRBJ1-2; 8 nucleotides match TRBD1. J gave up 3 bases and V 4 bases, and 14 bases lay outside the gene matches. Germline CDR1 and CDR2: SGHRS and YFSETQ. The CDR3 runs to 17 residues. The DNA of the CDR3 is TGCGCCAGCAGCCCCGGACAGGGAGATGGATCCGACTATGGCTACACCTTC. Amino acids: CASSPGQGDGSDYGYTF.

The V gene is TRBV3-1 (or the pseudogene TRBV3-2), the J gene TRBJ1-3, with unresolved D. The V and J ends lost 1 base and 8 bases respectively, with 3 bases between them. CDR1 is LGHDT and CDR2 is YNNKEL in the germline V gene (reference sequence). The length of the CDR3 is 11 residues. The CDR3: CASSQGDTIYF. The CDR3 DNA reads TGTGCCAGCAGCCAAGGGGACACCATATATTTT.

This chain joins TRBV5-5 and TRBJ1-3; D is uncertain. The CDR3 loop spans 15 amino acids. Trimming left V 5 bases short and J 0 bases short, with 12 bases between. Germline lookup yields CDR1 SGHKS and CDR2 YYEKEE (reference sequence). The CDR3 reads CASSWWCDSGNTIYF. DNA of the CDR3: TGTGCCAGCAGTTGGTGGTGTGACTCTGGAAACACCATATATTTT. Complete variable domain (other parts from reference TRBV5-5 and TRBJ1-3): DAGVTQSPTHLIKTRGQQVTLRCSPISGHKSVSWYQQVLGQGPQFIFQYYEKEERGRGNFPDRFSARQFPNYSSELNVNALLLGDSALYLCASSWWCDSGNTIYFGEGSWLTVV.

The chain has TRBV27 and TRBJ1-1; tentatively, D is TRBD1 (5 bases). CDR1 and CDR2 (germline): MNHEY, SMNVEV (reference sequence). The CDR3 is 14 amino acids. With 3 bases removed from V and 1 base from J, the gap between germline ends came to 9 bases. CDR3 loop: CASSLRGGNTEAFF. The DNA for the CDR3 is TGTGCCAGCAGTTTGCGCGGGGGGAACACTGAAGCTTTCTTT.

This chain connects TRBV5-1 to TRBJ1-2; TRBD1 agrees at 11 bases. The CDR3 length is 18 residues. J lost 4 bases, V lost 0 bases, and 11 bases had no gene match. The germline V gene encodes CDR1 SGHRS and CDR2 YFSETQ. CDR3 DNA sequence: TGCGCCAGCAGCTTGGAAGGGACAGGGGGACTTTCTAGCTATGGCTACACCTTC. The encoded protein is CASSLEGTGGLSSYGYTF.

The rearrangement links TRBV30 to TRBJ2-2, with TRBD1 as a possible D gene (5 bases). Trimming took 8 bases from V and 7 from J, leaving 14 bases between them. Per germline, CDR1 GTSNPN and CDR2 SVGIG (reference sequence). This CDR3 is 12 amino acids long. CDR3 coding DNA: TGTGCCCAACCGACAGTGAACGGGGAGCTGTTTTTT. It codes for CAQPTVNGELFF. Full variable domain (rest looked up from reference TRBV30 and TRBJ2-2): SQTIHQWPATLVQPVGSPLSLECTVEGTSNPNLYWYRQAAGRGLQLLFYSVGIGQISSEVPQNLSASRPQDRQFILSSKKLLLSDSGFYLCAQPTVNGELFFGEGSRLTVL.

This clone was recorded once. The chain is built from TRBV30 and TRBJ1-1; TRBD1 might be the D (5 bases). Per germline, CDR1 GTSNPN and CDR2 SVGIG (reference sequence). Deletions cut 1 base from V and 6 bases from J, with 9 bases between. The CDR3 sequence is 12 residues long. The CDR3 DNA reads TGTGCCTGGAGTGGGAGGGGCGCTGAAGCTTTCTTT. Its protein is CAWSGRGAEAFF.

In its sample, this clone was seen once. The chain combines TRBV6-6 with TRBJ2-5, with 12 bases fitting TRBD2. V shed 6 bases and J 2 bases; nucleotides not matched to a gene: 7. CDR3 length equals 16 residues. In germline, CDR1 is MNHNY, CDR2 SVGAGI (reference sequence). The CDR3 reads CASRLGLAGNQETQYF. The CDR3 bases are TGTGCCAGCAGACTAGGACTAGCGGGGAATCAAGAGACCCAGTACTTC.

The chain carries TRBV4-1 and TRBJ1-5; D call uncertain. CDR1 and CDR2 (germline): MGHRA, YSYEKL. The CDR3 totals 15 residues. The V end was cut by 0 bases, the J end by 7 bases, with 13 bases between. CDR3 sequence: CASSQDLSGRQPQHF. The CDR3 DNA reads as TGCGCCAGCAGCCAAGATCTATCCGGCAGGCAGCCCCAGCATTTT.

This chain links TRBV19 with TRBJ1-5; D not resolved. The CDR3 spans 14 residues. Trimming left V 1 base short and J 7 bases short, with 11 bases between. Germline V CDR1 and CDR2: LNHDA, SQIVND (reference sequence). The CDR3 DNA reads as TGTGCCAGTAGTATAGTCCCACACGAACAGCCCCAGCATTTT. This translates into CASSIVPHEQPQHF.

The gene calls are TRBV5-4 and TRBJ1-2; D remains unclear. The V end was cut by 4 bases, the J end by 2 bases, with 12 bases between. Germline assignment: CDR1 SGHNT and CDR2 YYREEE (reference sequence). This CDR3 is built from 14 residues. CDR3 loop: CASSGTGLNYGYTF. DNA of the CDR3: TGTGCCAGCAGCGGTACGGGGTTAAACTATGGCTACACCTTC.

V gene TRBV9 combines with J gene TRBJ1-1; the match to TRBD1 covers 10 bases. This CDR3 has 14 residues. Germline V gives CDR1 SGDLS, CDR2 YYNGEE. Germline trimming cut 4 bases from V and 5 bases from J; bases unmatched to any gene: 5. The CDR3 DNA reads as TGTGCCAGCAGCTCTGGACAGGGGGTTACTGAAGCTTTCTTT. Translation: CASSSGQGVTEAFF.

The chain is built from TRBV5-1 and TRBJ2-7; D is undetermined. The CDR3 extends over 12 amino acids. Per germline, CDR1 SGHRS and CDR2 YFSETQ. The V gene lost 4 bases and the J gene lost 1 base, with 6 bases spanning the gap. CDR3 nucleotide sequence: TGCGCCAGCAGCCTACCATCCTACGAGCAGTACTTC. Amino acids: CASSLPSYEQYF.

The rearrangement uses TRBV3-1 (or the pseudogene TRBV3-2) and TRBJ2-5, with 8 bases matching TRBD2. CDR1 LGHDT and CDR2 YNNKEL come from the germline V gene (reference sequence). Trimming removed 0 bases from V and 3 bases from J; junction bases left unmatched: 6. The CDR3 extends over 16 amino acids. This chain's CDR3 is CASSQDLRGGEETQYF. CDR3 DNA sequence: TGTGCCAGCAGCCAAGATCTTCGGGGGGGCGAAGAGACCCAGTACTTC.

The rearrangement uses TRBV6-5 and TRBJ1-6; TRBD1 aligns across 9 bases. CDR1 and CDR2 from the germline V gene are MNHEY and SVGAGI. The CDR3 runs to 15 residues. Trimming removed 2 bases from V and 10 bases from J; junction bases left unmatched: 6. In DNA, the CDR3 is TGTGCCAGCAGTTACCTTGACAGGGGGGAGTCACCCCTCCACTTT. Its translation: CASSYLDRGESPLHF.

V usage is TRBV15 and J usage is TRBJ1-3; no firm D call. Germline CDR1 and CDR2: LNHNV and YYDKDF (reference sequence). With 0 bases removed from V and 4 bases from J, the gap between germline ends came to 13 bases. The CDR3 totals 16 residues. CDR3 amino acids: CATSRDRPGGGNTIYF. CDR3 coding DNA: TGTGCCACCAGCAGAGATAGACCGGGTGGAGGAAACACCATATATTTT.

This chain joins TRBV27 and TRBJ1-2; D not certain. The ends were cut back, 3 bases at V and 4 bases at J, with 12 bases in the middle. This CDR3 region has 14 residues. Germline V gene data show CDR1 as MNHEY and CDR2 as SMNVEV (reference sequence). CDR3 residues: CASSLGLNSYGYTF. DNA for the CDR3: TGTGCCAGCAGTTTGGGCCTCAACAGCTATGGCTACACCTTC.

This clone occurred once. The V and J genes are TRBV4-1 and TRBJ2-1; 8 nucleotides align to TRBD1. V gave up 3 bases and J gave up 5 bases; unmatched junction bases: 12. The CDR3 is 17 amino acids. Germline lookup yields CDR1 MGHRA and CDR2 YSYEKL. The CDR3 sequence is CASSHLRFGQGNNEQFF. CDR3 nucleotides: TGCGCCAGCAGCCACCTGAGGTTCGGACAGGGAAACAATGAGCAGTTCTTC.

This chain joins TRBV6-1 and TRBJ1-4; D uncertain. Germline assignment: CDR1 MNHNS and CDR2 SASEGT. The V gene lost 0 bases and the J gene lost 3 bases, with 5 bases spanning the gap. The CDR3 spans 14 residues. This chain's CDR3 is CASSEAIANEKLFF. The CDR3 DNA reads TGTGCCAGCAGTGAAGCTATCGCTAATGAAAAACTGTTTTTT.

The V call is TRBV6-9, the J call TRBJ1-2; the D is unclear. Trimming pared 3 bases from V and 6 bases from J, leaving 2 bases between. This CDR3 contains 10 residues. CDR1 is MNHGY and CDR2 is SVAAGI in the germline V gene. Written as DNA, the CDR3 is TGTGCCAGCAGTTACGATGGCTACACCTTC. Protein: CASSYDGYTF.

The chain joins TRBV5-1 to TRBJ2-2, with TRBD2 identical over 10 bases. V shed 0 bases and J 9 bases; nucleotides not matched to a gene: 11. The CDR3 has 17 amino acids. The V gene's germline CDR1 is SGHRS and CDR2 YFSETQ. CDR3 residues: CASSLARTSGFVRELFF. The CDR3 nucleotides are TGCGCCAGCAGCTTGGCGCGGACTAGCGGCTTTGTGAGGGAGCTGTTTTTT.

The chain has TRBV28 and TRBJ1-1; maybe TRBD1 (5 bases). In germline, CDR1 is MDHEN, CDR2 SYDVKM. The CDR3 length is 13 residues. Trimming left V 2 bases short and J 3 bases short, with 7 bases between. The CDR3 loop reads CASSLIGDTEAFF. CDR3 DNA sequence: TGTGCCAGCAGTTTAATAGGGGACACTGAAGCTTTCTTT.